This TCR beta chain emerged from a study of cytomegalovirus exposure and HLA in healthy donors. The PCR contained 60 Vbeta and 13 Jbeta primers. Original data processing: Some 10 million of tens of millions of unique TCR beta chains were shared, per a later count. Measured with immunoSEQ multiplex PCR; TCRdb has only the in-frame clones, and not every one. Clonal size and the V and J genes are those of that table, whereas D and trimming came from the DNA. The sample holds 200,000 to 250,000 clones, more than 75% seen once. General observations from the study: As was reported, the HLA-A and HLA-B alleles of most subjects were accurately predicted from TCR beta sequences.

The CDR3 runs to 15 residues. The V gene lost 7 bases and the J gene lost 0 bases, with 16 bases spanning the gap. Per the germline V gene, CDR1 is MNHEY and CDR2 is SVGAGI. Remarks on this clone: Its antigen is still unknown.

V and J are TRBV6-5 and TRBJ2-7, with D possibly TRBD2 on 6 matching bases. The receptor's source is a woman between 40 and 50 years old in good health and CMV-seronegative. Source material: PBMCs. CDR3 amino acids: CASTPRLGSSYEQYF. For the CDR3, the DNA is TGTGCCAGCACCCCAAGACTAGGGAGCTCCTACGAGCAGTACTTC.